The 2 T cell receptor beta chains listed next were all sequenced from one sample in a study of cytomegalovirus exposure and HLA in healthy donors (dated by TCRdb to the late 2010s). The library was produced with the immunoSEQ multiplex PCR assay. A mixture of 60 forward primers for TCR Vbeta segments and 13 reverse primers for TCR Jbeta segments was used in the multiplex PCR. TCRdb limited this immuneACCESS table to in-frame rearrangements with V and J called. A share of clones is missing; checked studies link under half to unresolved V genes, and the rest is unexplained. This sample lists 120,000 or so clones; about 80% were detected once. Clones ranked in the top ten supply roughly 2.9% of the sample. Sequencing input: PBMCs. The receptor set was obtained from a woman aged 55-75 years in good health and CMV-seropositive.

This chain connects TRBV7-3 to TRBJ2-2; 7 bases align to TRBD1. This CDR3 is 15 amino acids long. J was trimmed by 4 bases and V by 5 bases; bases with no gene match: 7. Germline V CDR1 and CDR2: SGHTA, FQGTGA. CDR3 region: CASSVGDSGTGELFF. Written as DNA, the CDR3 is TGTGCCAGCAGCGTGGGGGACAGTGGCACCGGGGAGCTGTTTTTT.

The chain uses TRBV11-2 and TRBJ2-7; no clear D. V lost 8 bases, J lost 3 bases, and 8 bases lay in between. The CDR3 is 11 amino acids. Germline V gene lookup returns CDR1 SGHAT and CDR2 FQNNGV. DNA of the CDR3: TGTGCCAGCGCATCGGGCTACGAGCAGTACTTC. Translating it yields CASASGYEQYF.